The source of this T cell receptor (beta chain) is a study of T cell responses to AZD1222 COVID-19 vaccine. The wider study: Some second doses came at about 4 weeks and others at about 12 weeks; these were pooled.

The V end lost 9 bases, the J end lost 4 bases, and 18 bases lay between the germline ends. The germline CDR1 and CDR2 sequences are LNHDA and SQIVND (reference sequence). The CDR3 loop spans 14 amino acids. The data were produced by immunoSEQ multiplex PCR, yet TCRdb's version contains in-frame clones alone and is incomplete. There are fewer than 250,000 clones in the sample; around 92% occur only once, and approximately 1.5% lies in the top ten. The material was peripheral blood, obtained on day 0 of AZD1222 vaccination. The genes are TRBV19 and TRBJ1-2, with a weak D call TRBD1 (5 bases). This clonotype was obtained from an adult in good health. The CDR3 loop reads CASHAPQGLYGYTF. CDR3 DNA sequence: TGTGCCAGCCACGCTCCCCAGGGCCTCTATGGCTACACCTTC.